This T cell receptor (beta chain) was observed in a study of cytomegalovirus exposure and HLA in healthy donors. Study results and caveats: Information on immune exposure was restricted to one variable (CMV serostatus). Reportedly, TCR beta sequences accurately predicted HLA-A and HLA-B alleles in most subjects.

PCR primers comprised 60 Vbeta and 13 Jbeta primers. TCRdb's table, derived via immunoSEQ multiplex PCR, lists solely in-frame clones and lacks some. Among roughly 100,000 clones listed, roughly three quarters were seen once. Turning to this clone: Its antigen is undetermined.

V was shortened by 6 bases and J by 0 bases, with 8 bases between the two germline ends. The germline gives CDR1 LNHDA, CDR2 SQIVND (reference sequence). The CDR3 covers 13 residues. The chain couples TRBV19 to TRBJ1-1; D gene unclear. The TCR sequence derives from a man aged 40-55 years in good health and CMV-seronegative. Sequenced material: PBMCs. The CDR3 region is CASSTRLNTEAFF. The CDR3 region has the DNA TGTGCCAGTAGCACTAGATTGAACACTGAAGCTTTCTTT. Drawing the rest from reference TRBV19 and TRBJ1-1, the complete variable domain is DGGITQSPKYLFRKEGQNVTLSCEQNLNHDAMYWYRQDPGQGLRLIYYSQIVNDFQKGDIAEGYSVSREKKESFPLTVTSAQKNPTAFYLCASSTRLNTEAFFGQGTRLTVV.